Below are 12 T cell receptor beta chains sequenced from a single sample in a study of T cell responses to AZD1222 COVID-19 vaccine. Generated by immunoSEQ multiplex PCR, the TCRdb table keeps only in-frame clones and is missing some. The table has some 150,000 clones, more than 90% seen once. The sample in question was peripheral blood, obtained on day 0 of AZD1222 vaccination. These receptors all come from an adult in good health.

CDR3 nucleotides: TGCAGTGCAAAGGGTAGCGGGATGGAGTTCTTC. It specifies CSAKGSGMEFF. The rearrangement uses TRBV20-1 and TRBJ2-1; 8 nucleotides agree with TRBD2. CDR3 size: 11 residues. V shed 6 bases, J shed 14 bases, and the junction held 9 bases outside the gene matches. The germline V gene encodes CDR1 DFQATT and CDR2 SNEGSKA (reference sequence).

This chain uses TRBV10-2 with TRBJ2-5; D might be TRBD1 (5 bases). The germline V and J ends were trimmed by 7 bases and 5 bases, with 14 bases remaining between them. The germline CDR1 and CDR2 sequences are WSHSY and SAAADI. The CDR3 sequence is 13 residues long. The CDR3, as DNA: TGCGCCAGCATACAAGGGTCAGGGGAGACCCAGTACTTC. Its translation is CASIQGSGETQYF.

This chain joins TRBV19 and TRBJ1-1, with 7 bases aligning to TRBD1. V shed 5 bases, J shed 1 base, and the junction held 13 bases outside the gene matches. The CDR3 extends over 17 amino acids. Germline-derived CDR1 and CDR2 are LNHDA and SQIVND (reference sequence). In nucleotides, the CDR3 is TGTGCCAGTAGTTCGTTTCCGGGACAGATAGAGAACACTGAAGCTTTCTTT. Its protein is CASSSFPGQIENTEAFF.

The chain uses TRBV18 and TRBJ1-6, with D hard to call. Trimming removed 3 bases from V and 5 bases from J, with 11 bases in between. CDR1 is KGHSH and CDR2 is LQKENI in the germline V gene. This CDR3 region has 15 residues. CDR3 loop: CASSPKGSDNSPLHF. CDR3 sequence (DNA): TGTGCCAGCTCACCCAAGGGAAGCGATAATTCACCCCTCCACTTT.

The rearrangement uses TRBV15 and TRBJ2-1; 11 bases map to TRBD1. The ends lost 0 bases at V and 6 bases at J; junction bases unmatched: 4. This CDR3 is 16 amino acids long. CDR1 is LNHNV and CDR2 is YYDKDF in the germline V gene (reference sequence). The CDR3 loop is CATSRDRDRGINEQFF. The DNA of the CDR3 is TGTGCCACCAGCAGAGACCGGGACAGGGGGATCAATGAGCAGTTCTTC.

The chain employs TRBV7-8 and TRBJ2-5; TRBD2 matches 11 bases. V dropped 5 bases and J dropped 5; count of bases not matched to a gene: 10. The CDR3 runs 16 residues. Germline-derived CDR1 and CDR2 are SGHVS and FQNEAQ. The CDR3 spells CASSPLAGGVGETQYF. The CDR3 DNA is TGTGCCAGCAGCCCCTTAGCGGGAGGGGTAGGGGAGACCCAGTACTTC.

The chain carries TRBV2 and TRBJ2-3; D remains ambiguous. With 6 bases removed from V and 4 bases from J, the gap between germline ends came to 11 bases. The CDR3 extends over 13 amino acids. Germline loops: CDR1 SNHLY, CDR2 FYNNEI. The chain's CDR3 is CASSLARSDTQYF. In DNA, the CDR3 is TGTGCCAGCAGCTTAGCTAGGTCAGATACGCAGTATTTT.

This clone was detected a few times. This chain links TRBV5-4 with TRBJ1-1, with D tentatively TRBD1 (5 bases). The V gene's germline CDR1 is SGHNT and CDR2 YYREEE (reference sequence). CDR3 length: 15 residues. V shed 4 bases and J shed 4 bases, with 17 bases lying between them. Here the CDR3 reads CASSLRAGQGTEAFF. The CDR3 DNA sequence: TGTGCCAGCAGCCTCCGAGCAGGGCAGGGCACTGAAGCTTTCTTT.

The CDR3 is CASSYQTSGSETQYF. Here the CDR3 DNA reads TGTGCCAGCAGTTACCAGACTAGCGGGAGTGAGACCCAGTACTTC. The J gene is TRBJ2-5, the V gene TRBV6-5; 12 positions agree with TRBD2. V was pared by 2 bases and J by 5 bases, with 3 bases of the junction left unmatched. The CDR3 contains 15 residues. CDR1 and CDR2 (germline): MNHEY, SVGAGI.

The chain uses TRBV3-1 (or the pseudogene TRBV3-2) and TRBJ1-6; D may be TRBD1 (6 bases). CDR1 and CDR2 (germline): LGHDT, YNNKEL (reference sequence). V lost 4 bases to trimming and J lost 6 bases, with 16 bases between them. The CDR3 is 16 residues long. The CDR3 sequence: CASSLSGQPFNSPLHF. CDR3 DNA: TGTGCCAGCAGCCTATCCGGACAGCCCTTTAATTCACCCCTCCACTTT.

This clone was detected once. This chain joins TRBV6-1 and TRBJ2-1; a weak D match, TRBD2 (5 bases). V lost 2 bases to trimming and J lost 5 bases, with 7 bases between them. Germline assignment: CDR1 MNHNS and CDR2 SASEGT. The length of the CDR3 is 13 residues. The CDR3 protein is CASSEQRHNEQFF. The CDR3 nucleotides read TGTGCCAGCAGTGAACAGCGGCACAATGAGCAGTTCTTC.

The CDR3 DNA reads TGTGCCAGCAGCTTGGGGCGTGACGAGCAGTACTTC. Translating gives CASSLGRDEQYF. The rearrangement uses TRBV5-4 and TRBJ2-7; D is ambiguous. The CDR3 runs 12 residues. Germline assignment: CDR1 SGHNT and CDR2 YYREEE (reference sequence). V gave up 0 bases and J gave up 5 bases, with 6 bases separating them.